This paragraph covers one T cell receptor (beta chain) sequence. Its antigen is not identified. These data belong to a study of cytomegalovirus exposure and HLA in healthy donors. Study overall: Unique TCRs from HLA-typed donors, about 78 million of them, were held in an early data release.

Findings and caveats of the study: The listing of 150 to 200 TCR beta chains classed them as cytomegalovirus-associated.

The PCR used 60 Vbeta and 13 Jbeta primers. Produced via immunoSEQ multiplex PCR; TCRdb's table is partial and in-frame only. The sample contains 120,000 or so clones, around three quarters of which appear only once. Sample: PBMCs. This TCR was recovered from a young man in good health and CMV-seronegative.

In DNA, the CDR3 is TGTGCCAGCAGCCTTACTAGCGGGGGAACTAGCACAGATACGCAGTATTTT. Translating gives CASSLTSGGTSTDTQYF. This chain links TRBV27 with TRBJ2-3, with 11 positions matching TRBD2. V was pared by 6 bases and J by 0 bases, with 8 bases of the junction left unmatched. CDR3 length equals 17 residues. The V gene's germline CDR1 is MNHEY and CDR2 SMNVEV (reference sequence).